Listed below are T cell receptor beta chains from one sample, sequenced in a study of T cells in Graves' hyperthyroidism and ophthalmopathy. TCRdb analysed the multiplex PCR reads with MiXCR anew, one entry per CDR3 protein. The data show about 640,000 distinct CDR3 sequences, around 21% seen once. Sequenced: blood. Receptor source: a man aged 25-40 years with Graves' ophthalmopathy. The CDR3 runs from the conserved cysteine through the conserved F or W. D genes are given only for firm matches. Only some rows state a clone size, as once, few, many or a class for expanded clones.

D gene,clone size,V gene,J gene,CDR3 DNA,CDR3 protein
.,many,TRBV11-2,TRBJ2-3,TGTGCCAGCAGCTTAATATCAGCAGATACGCAGTATTTT,CASSLISADTQYF
TRBD2,.,TRBV20-1,TRBJ2-1,TGCAGTGCTAGAGATTTCCCTAGCGGGAGGCTTTTGGAGCAGTTCTTC,CSARDFPSGRLLEQFF
.,.,TRBV12-5,TRBJ2-1,TGTGCTAGTGGTGTAGCTTCTCCCTACAATGAGCAGTTCTTC,CASGVASPYNEQFF
.,.,TRBV7-9,TRBJ1-6,TGTGCCAGCAGCTTAACGGAATGGAATTCACCCCTCCACTTT,CASSLTEWNSPLHF
.,.,TRBV27,TRBJ1-5,TGTGCCAGCAGTTTATCGTGGCCTACGACCCAGCCCCAGCATTTT,CASSLSWPTTQPQHF
.,.,TRBV29-1,TRBJ2-1,TGCAGCGTGGCCGGGACTGGCGCCCTCGATGAGCAGTTCTTC,CSVAGTGALDEQFF
TRBD1,.,TRBV7-9,TRBJ1-1,TGTGCCAGCAGCTCTAGCTCCCCCGGACAGGGGGCAGGGTCTGAAGCTTTCTTT,CASSSSSPGQGAGSEAFF
.,.,TRBV11-2,TRBJ2-1,TGTGCCAGCAGCTTAGCAGGACTATCCTTAGCCTACAATGAGCAGTTCTTC,CASSLAGLSLAYNEQFF
.,.,TRBV14,TRBJ2-1,TGTGCCAGCAGCCAAGTCTTCGGGACACCCTACAATGAGCAGTTCTTC,CASSQVFGTPYNEQFF
TRBD2,few,TRBV3-1,TRBJ2-2,TGTGCCAGCAGCCAAGGTTTTAGCGGGAGGGTCCGTCCCGGGGAGCTGTTTTTT,CASSQGFSGRVRPGELFF
TRBD2,.,TRBV2,TRBJ2-3,TGTGCCAGCAAGCTGACTAGCGGGAGCACAGATACGCAGTATTTT,CASKLTSGSTDTQYF
.,.,TRBV11-2,TRBJ1-2,TGTGCCAGCAGCTTAGATGGGAATGGGGCCGGCTACACCTTC,CASSLDGNGAGYTF
.,.,TRBV4-1,TRBJ2-7,TGCGCCAGCAGCCGGGCCCTCGGACACATTATCTCCTACGAGCAGTACTTC,CASSRALGHIISYEQYF
TRBD1,few,TRBV10-3,TRBJ1-1,TGTGCCATCAGTGAGTGGGTTGGACAGGGCGTGAACACTGAAGCTTTCTTT,CAISEWVGQGVNTEAFF
.,few,TRBV4-2,TRBJ2-1,TGTGCCAGCAGCCAAGTTAATGCAGCAGGGGACAATGAGCAGTTCTTC,CASSQVNAAGDNEQFF
.,few,TRBV11-2,TRBJ2-1,TGTGCCAGCAGCTCGCGGGACCCGCGACAGTTCTTC,CASSSRDPRQFF